Sequencing of this T cell receptor (beta chain) was carried out in a study of cytomegalovirus exposure and HLA in healthy donors. About the research overall: Researchers previously reported finding more than 100 million unique TCR beta sequences from about 200 million T cells. General study results and limits: By a later analysis, the bulk of CMV-associated TCR beta chains appeared HLA-restricted.

With 60 Vbeta and 13 Jbeta primers, the PCR was carried out. The method was immunoSEQ multiplex PCR; TCRdb's version includes in-frame clones alone and lacks a portion of them. The sample lists about 120,000 clones, over 70% seen once, with 8% to 9% in the top ten. The V gene's germline CDR1 is LGHNA and CDR2 YSLEER. CDR3 size: 16 residues. Germline trimming cut 1 base from V and 2 bases from J; bases unmatched to any gene: 3. On this clone: The antigen is unknown.

This sequence joins TRBV4-3 and TRBJ2-2; 8 positions match TRBD1. Sequences were obtained from PBMCs. The clonotype comes from a female donor in good health and CMV-seropositive. The CDR3 DNA sequence: TGCGCCAGCAGCCAAGCCGGGACAGGCAACACCGGGGAGCTGTTTTTT. Protein: CASSQAGTGNTGELFF.